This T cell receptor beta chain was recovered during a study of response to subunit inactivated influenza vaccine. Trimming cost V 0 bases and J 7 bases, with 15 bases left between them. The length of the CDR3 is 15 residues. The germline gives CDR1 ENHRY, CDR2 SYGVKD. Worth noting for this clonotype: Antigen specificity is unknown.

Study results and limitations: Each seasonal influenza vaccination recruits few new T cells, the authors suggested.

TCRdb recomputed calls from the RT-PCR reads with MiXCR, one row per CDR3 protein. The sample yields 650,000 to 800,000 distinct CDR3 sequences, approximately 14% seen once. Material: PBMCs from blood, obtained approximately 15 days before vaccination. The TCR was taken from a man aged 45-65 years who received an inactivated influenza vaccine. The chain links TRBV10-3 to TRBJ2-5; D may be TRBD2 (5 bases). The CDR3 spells CAISESERPGSTQYF. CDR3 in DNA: TGTGCCATCAGTGAGTCCGAGCGTCCGGGGTCGACCCAGTACTTC.